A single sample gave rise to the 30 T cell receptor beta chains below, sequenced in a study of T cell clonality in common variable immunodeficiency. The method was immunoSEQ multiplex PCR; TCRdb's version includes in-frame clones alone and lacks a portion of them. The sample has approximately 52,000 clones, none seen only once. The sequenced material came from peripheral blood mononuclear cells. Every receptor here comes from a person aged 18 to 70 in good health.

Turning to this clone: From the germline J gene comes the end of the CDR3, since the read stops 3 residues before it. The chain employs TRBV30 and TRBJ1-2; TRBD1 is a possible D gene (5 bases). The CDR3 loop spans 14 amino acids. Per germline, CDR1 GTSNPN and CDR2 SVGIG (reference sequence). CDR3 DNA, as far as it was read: TGTGCCTCTACCGGGACTAGCGGGAGCTACGAC. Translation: CASTGTSGSYD. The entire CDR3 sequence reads CASTGTSGSYDYTF.

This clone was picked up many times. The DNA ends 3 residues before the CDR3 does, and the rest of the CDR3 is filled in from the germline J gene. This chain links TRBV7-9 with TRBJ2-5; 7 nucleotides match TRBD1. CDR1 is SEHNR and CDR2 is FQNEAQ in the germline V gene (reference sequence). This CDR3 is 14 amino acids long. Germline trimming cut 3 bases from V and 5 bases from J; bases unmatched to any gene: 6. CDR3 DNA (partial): TGTGCCAGCAGCTTTACAGGGGTTGGGGAGACC. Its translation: CASSFTGVGET. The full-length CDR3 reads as CASSFTGVGETQYF.

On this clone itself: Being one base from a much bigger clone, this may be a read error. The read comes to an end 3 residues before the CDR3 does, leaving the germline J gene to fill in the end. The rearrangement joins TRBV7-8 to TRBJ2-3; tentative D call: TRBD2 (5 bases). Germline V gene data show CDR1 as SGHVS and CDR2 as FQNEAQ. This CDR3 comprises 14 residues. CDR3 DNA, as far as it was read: TGTGCCAGCAGCAGAGGGCCAGACCAAGAGACG. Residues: CASSRGPDQET. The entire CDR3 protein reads CASSRGPDQETQYF.

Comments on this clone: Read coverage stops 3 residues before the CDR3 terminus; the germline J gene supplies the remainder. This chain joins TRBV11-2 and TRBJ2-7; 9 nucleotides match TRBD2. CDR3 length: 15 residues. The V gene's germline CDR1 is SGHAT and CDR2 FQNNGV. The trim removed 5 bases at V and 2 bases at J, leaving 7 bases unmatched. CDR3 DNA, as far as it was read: TGTGCCAGCAGCCCACTAGCGGGCGAGGCCTACGAG. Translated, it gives CASSPLAGEAYE. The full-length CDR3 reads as CASSPLAGEAYEQYF.

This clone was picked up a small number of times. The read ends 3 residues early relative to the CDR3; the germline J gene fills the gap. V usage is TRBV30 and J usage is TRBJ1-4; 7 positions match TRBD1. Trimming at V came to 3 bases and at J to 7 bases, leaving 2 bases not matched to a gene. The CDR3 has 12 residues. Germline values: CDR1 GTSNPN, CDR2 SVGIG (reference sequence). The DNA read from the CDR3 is TGTGCCTGGAGACAGGGGAGTGAAAAA. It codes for CAWRQGSEK. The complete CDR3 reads CAWRQGSEKLFF.

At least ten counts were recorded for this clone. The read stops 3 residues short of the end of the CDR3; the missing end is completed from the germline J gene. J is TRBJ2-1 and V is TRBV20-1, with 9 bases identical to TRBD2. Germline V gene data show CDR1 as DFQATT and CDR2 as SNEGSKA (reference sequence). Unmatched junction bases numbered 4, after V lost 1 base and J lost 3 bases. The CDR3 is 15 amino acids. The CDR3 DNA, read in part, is TGCAGTGCTAGAGGGGCGGGAGGGTTCTACAATGAG. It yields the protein CSARGAGGFYNE. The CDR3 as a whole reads CSARGAGGFYNEQFF.

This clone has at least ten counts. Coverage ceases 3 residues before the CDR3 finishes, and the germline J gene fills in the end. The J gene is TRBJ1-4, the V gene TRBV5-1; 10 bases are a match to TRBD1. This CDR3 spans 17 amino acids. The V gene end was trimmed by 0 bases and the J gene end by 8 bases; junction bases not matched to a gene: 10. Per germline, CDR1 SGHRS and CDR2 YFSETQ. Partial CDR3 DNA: TGCGCCAGCAGCTTGGTCCCGGGACAGGGGACCGGAGAAAAA. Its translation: CASSLVPGQGTGEK. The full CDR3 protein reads CASSLVPGQGTGEKLFF. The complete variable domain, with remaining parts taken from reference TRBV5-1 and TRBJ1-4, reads KAGVTQTPRYLIKTRGQQVTLSCSPISGHRSVSWYQQTPGQGLQFLFEYFSETQRNKGNFPGRFSGRQFSNSRSEMNVSTLELGDSALYLCASSLVPGQGTGEKLFFGSGTQLSVL.

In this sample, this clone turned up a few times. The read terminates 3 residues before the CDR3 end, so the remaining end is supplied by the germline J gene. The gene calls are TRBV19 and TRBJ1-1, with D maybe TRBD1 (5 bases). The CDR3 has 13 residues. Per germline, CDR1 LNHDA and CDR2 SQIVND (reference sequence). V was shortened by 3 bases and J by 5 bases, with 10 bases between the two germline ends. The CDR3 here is CASSMTATTEAFF. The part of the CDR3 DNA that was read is TGTGCCAGTAGTATGACAGCTACAACTGAA.

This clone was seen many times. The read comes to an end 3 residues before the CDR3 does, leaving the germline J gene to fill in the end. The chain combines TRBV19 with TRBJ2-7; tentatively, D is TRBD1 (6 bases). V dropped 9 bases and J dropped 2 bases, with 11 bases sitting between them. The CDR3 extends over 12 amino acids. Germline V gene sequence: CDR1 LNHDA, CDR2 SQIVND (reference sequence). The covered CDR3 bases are TGTGCCAGCACCGACAGGACCTACGAG. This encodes CASTDRTYE. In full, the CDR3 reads CASTDRTYEQYF.

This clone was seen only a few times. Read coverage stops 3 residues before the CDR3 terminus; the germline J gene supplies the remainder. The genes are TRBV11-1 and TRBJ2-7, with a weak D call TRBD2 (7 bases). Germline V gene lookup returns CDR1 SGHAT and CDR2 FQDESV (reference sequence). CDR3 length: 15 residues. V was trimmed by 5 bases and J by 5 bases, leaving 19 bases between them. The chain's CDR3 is CASSVMSGGLDEQYF. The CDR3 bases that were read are TGTGCCAGCAGCGTTATGTCGGGGGGCCTGGACGAG. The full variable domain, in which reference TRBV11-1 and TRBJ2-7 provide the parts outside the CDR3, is EAEVAQSPRYKITEKSQAVAFWCDPISGHATLYWYRQILGQGPELLVQFQDESVVDDSQLPKDRFSAERLKGVDSTLKIQPAELGDSAMYLCASSVMSGGLDEQYFGPGTRLTVT.

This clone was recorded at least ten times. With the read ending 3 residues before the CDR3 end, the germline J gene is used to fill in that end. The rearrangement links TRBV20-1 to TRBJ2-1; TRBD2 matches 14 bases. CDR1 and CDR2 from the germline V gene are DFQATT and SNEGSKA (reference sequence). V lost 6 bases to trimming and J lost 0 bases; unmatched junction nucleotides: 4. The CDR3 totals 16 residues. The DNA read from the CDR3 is TGCAGTGCCACCGGGACTAGCGGGAGCTCCTACAATGAG. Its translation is CSATGTSGSSYNE. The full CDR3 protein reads CSATGTSGSSYNEQFF.

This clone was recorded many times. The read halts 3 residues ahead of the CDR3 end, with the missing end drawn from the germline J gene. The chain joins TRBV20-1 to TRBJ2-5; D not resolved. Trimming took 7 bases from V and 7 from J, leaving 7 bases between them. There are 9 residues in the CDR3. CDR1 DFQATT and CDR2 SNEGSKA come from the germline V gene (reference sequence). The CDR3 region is CSVGRTQYF. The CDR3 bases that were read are TGCAGTGTTGGCAGGACC.

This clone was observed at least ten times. The sequenced CDR3 bases are TGTGCCTGGAGTGTAAATCCCGTAGGGGCTAAGGCAGGG. It is translated as CAWSVNPVGAKAG. The whole CDR3 sequence is CAWSVNPVGAKAGAFF. The chain uses TRBV30 and TRBJ1-1, with D perhaps matching TRBD1 (5 bases). The read halts 3 residues ahead of the CDR3 end, with the missing end drawn from the germline J gene. The CDR3 is made up of 16 amino acids. Germline V gene sequence: CDR1 GTSNPN, CDR2 SVGIG (reference sequence).

CDR3 amino acids: CASSLSRLGAGANVLFF. The sequenced part of the CDR3 DNA is TGTGCCAGCAGCTTAAGTCGTCTGGGGGCTGGGGCCAACGTA. This sequence joins TRBV7-6 and TRBJ1-4, with a possible D match to TRBD1 (6 bases). The CDR3 end falls 3 residues outside the read, so it is completed with the germline J gene. Germline V lookup: CDR1 SGHVS, CDR2 FNYEAQ. The CDR3 covers 17 residues.

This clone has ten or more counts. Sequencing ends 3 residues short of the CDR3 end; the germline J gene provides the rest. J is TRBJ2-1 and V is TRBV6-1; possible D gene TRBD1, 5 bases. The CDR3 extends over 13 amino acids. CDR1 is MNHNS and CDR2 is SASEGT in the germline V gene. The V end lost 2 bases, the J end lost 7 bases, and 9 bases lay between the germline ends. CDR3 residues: CASSEQGGNEQFF. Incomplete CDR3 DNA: TGTGCCAGCAGTGAACAGGGTGGGAATGAG.

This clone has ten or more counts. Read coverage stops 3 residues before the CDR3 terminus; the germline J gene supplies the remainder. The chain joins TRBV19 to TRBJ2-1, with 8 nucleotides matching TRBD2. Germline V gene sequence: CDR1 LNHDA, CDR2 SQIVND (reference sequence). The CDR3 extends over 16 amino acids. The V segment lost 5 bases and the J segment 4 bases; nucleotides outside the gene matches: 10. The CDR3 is CASSALGGGLYNEQFF. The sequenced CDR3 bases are TGTGCCAGTAGTGCCCTGGGCGGGGGGCTATACAATGAG.

The sequenced part of the CDR3 DNA is TGTGCCAGTAGTCCCACTCGGCGGGTTAGTGTCTCTGAA. Amino acids: CASSPTRRVSVSE. The whole CDR3 region reads CASSPTRRVSVSEAFF. The V gene is TRBV19, the J gene TRBJ1-1; D not certain. The CDR3 end falls 3 residues outside the read, so it is completed with the germline J gene. Trimming took 5 bases from V and 6 from J, leaving 22 bases between them. In germline, CDR1 is LNHDA, CDR2 SQIVND (reference sequence). The CDR3 has 16 residues.

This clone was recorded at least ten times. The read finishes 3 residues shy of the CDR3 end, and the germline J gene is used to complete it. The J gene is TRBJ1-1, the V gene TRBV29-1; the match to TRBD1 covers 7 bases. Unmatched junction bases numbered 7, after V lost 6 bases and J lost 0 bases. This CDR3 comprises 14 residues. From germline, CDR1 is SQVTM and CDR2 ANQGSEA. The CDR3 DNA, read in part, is TGCAGCGTGGGGGGACAGCTCATGAACACTGAA. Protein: CSVGGQLMNTE. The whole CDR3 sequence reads CSVGGQLMNTEAFF.

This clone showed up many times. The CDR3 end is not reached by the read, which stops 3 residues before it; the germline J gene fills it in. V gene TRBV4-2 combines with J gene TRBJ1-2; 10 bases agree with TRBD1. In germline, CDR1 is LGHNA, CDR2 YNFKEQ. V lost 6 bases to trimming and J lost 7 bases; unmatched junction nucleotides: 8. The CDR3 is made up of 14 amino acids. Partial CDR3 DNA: TGTGCCAGCAGTTCCGGGACAGGGGATCGTGGC. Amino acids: CASSSGTGDRG. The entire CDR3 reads CASSSGTGDRGYTF.

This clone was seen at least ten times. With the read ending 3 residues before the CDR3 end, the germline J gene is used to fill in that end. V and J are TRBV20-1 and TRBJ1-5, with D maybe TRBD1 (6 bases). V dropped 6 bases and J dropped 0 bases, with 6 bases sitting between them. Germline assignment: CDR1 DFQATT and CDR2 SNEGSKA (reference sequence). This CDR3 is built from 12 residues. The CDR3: CSAGGSNQPQHF. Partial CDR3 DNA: TGCAGTGCAGGGGGTAGCAATCAGCCC.

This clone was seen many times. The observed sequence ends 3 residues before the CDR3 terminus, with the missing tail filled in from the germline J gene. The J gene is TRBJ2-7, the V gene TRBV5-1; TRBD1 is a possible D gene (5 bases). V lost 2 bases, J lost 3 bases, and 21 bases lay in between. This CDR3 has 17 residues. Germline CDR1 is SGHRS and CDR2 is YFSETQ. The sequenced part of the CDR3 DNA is TGCGCCAGCAGCTTCGCTTCGGCAGGGATCTCCTTCTACGAG. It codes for CASSFASAGISFYE. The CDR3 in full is CASSFASAGISFYEQYF.

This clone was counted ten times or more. The CDR3 is CASGLPQDGYTF. The sequenced CDR3 bases are TGTGCTAGTGGTTTGCCACAGGATGGC. This rearrangement joins TRBV12-5 to TRBJ1-2, with D possibly being TRBD1 (5 bases). The read terminates 3 residues ahead of where the CDR3 ends, so the germline J gene completes it. V lost 2 bases, J lost 6 bases, and 7 bases lay in between. The CDR3 is 12 residues long. Germline values: CDR1 LGHNT, CDR2 FRNRAP.

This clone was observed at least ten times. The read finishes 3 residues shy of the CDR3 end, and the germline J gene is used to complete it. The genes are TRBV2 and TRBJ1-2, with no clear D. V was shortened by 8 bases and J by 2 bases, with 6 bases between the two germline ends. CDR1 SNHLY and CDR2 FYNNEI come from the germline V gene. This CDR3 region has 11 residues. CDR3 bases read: TGTGCCAGCTACTACAACTATGGC. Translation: CASYYNYG. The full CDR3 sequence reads CASYYNYGYTF. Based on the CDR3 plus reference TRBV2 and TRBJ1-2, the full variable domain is EPEVTQTPSHQVTQMGQEVILRCVPISNHLYFYWYRQILGQKVEFLVSFYNNEISEKSEIFDDQFSVERPDGSNFTLKIRSTKLEDSAMYFCASYYNYGYTFGSGTRLTVV.

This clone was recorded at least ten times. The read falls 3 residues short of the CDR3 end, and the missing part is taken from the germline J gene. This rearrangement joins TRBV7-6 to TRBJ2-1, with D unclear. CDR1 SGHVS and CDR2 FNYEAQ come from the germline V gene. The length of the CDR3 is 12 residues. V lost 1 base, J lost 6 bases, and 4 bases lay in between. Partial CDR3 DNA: TGTGCCAGCAGCTTAGAGGGCAATGAG. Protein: CASSLEGNE. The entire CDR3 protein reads CASSLEGNEQFF. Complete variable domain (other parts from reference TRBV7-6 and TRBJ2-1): GAGVSQSPRYKVTKRGQDVALRCDPISGHVSLYWYRQALGQGPEFLTYFNYEAQQDKSGLPNDRFSAERPEGSISTLTIQRTEQRDSAMYRCASSLEGNEQFFGPGTRLTVL.

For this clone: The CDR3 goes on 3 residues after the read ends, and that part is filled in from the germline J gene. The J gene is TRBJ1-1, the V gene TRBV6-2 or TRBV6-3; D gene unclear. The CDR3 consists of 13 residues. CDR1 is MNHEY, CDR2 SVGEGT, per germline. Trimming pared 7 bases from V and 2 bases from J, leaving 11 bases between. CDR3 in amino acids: CASNRVRNTEAFF. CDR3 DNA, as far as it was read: TGTGCCAGCAACCGGGTCCGAAACACTGAA.

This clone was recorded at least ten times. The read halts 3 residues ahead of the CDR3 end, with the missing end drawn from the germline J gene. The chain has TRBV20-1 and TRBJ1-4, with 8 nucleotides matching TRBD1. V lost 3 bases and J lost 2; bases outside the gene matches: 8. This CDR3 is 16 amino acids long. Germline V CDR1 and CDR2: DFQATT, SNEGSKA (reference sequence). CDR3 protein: CSARLGRGPTNEKLFF. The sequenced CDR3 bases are TGCAGTGCTAGGCTCGGCAGGGGGCCTACTAATGAAAAA.

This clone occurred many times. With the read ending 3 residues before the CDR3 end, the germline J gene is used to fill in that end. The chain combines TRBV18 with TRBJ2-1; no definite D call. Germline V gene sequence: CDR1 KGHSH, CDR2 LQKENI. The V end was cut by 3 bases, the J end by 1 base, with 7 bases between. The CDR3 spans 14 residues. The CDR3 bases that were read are TGTGCCAGCTCACCGTACGGGTCCTACAATGAG. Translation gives CASSPYGSYNE. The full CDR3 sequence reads CASSPYGSYNEQFF.

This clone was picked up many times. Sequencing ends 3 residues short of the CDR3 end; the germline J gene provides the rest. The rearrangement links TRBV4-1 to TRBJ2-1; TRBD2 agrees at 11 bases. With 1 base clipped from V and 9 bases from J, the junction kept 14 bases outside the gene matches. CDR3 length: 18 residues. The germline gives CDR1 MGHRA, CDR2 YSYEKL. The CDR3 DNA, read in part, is TGCGCCAGCAGCCAAGCTAATATGGGGCTAGCGGGAGGTGCTGAG. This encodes CASSQANMGLAGGAE. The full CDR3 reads CASSQANMGLAGGAEQFF.

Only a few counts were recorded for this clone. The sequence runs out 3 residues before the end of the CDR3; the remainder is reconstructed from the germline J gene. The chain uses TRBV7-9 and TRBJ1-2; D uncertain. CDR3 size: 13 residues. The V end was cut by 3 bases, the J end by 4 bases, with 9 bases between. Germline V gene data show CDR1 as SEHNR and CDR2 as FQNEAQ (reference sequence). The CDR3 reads CASSFGRSYGYTF. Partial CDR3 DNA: TGTGCCAGCAGCTTCGGCAGGTCCTATGGC.

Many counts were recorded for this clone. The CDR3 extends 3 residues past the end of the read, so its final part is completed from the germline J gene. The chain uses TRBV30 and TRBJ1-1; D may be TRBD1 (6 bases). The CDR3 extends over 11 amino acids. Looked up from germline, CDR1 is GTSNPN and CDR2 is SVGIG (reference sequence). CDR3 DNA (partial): TGTGCCTGGAGTGTCGACAGGGAA. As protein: CAWSVDRE. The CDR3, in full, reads CAWSVDREAFF.